The following is a T cell receptor beta chain sequence with its context. What it recognizes is unknown. These data are taken from a study of T-cell reconstitution after alpha-beta-depleted transplantation in children. This CDR3 has 15 residues. V lost 6 bases to trimming and J lost 1 base, with 13 bases between them. Germline V gene lookup returns CDR1 SEHNR and CDR2 FQNEAQ (reference sequence). Overall study results and limits: It was newly produced T cells that mostly accounted for T-cell counts and diversity one year after transplant. Several hundred rapidly expanded clones from non-depleted graft cells reportedly supplied alpha-beta T cells about two months post-transplant. Surviving recipient cells, namely T cells and thymic progenitors, were the source of high day-60 TCRbeta diversity in some patients.

The TCRbeta library was prepared with unique molecular identifiers. TCRdb passed the PCR reads through MiXCR, listing each CDR3 protein once. The table includes around 270,000 distinct CDR3 sequences, nearly 8% detected once. This receptor was taken from a female patient aged 2 to 10 who had a stem cell transplant for Fanconi anemia, so the T cells may come from the graft donor. The V gene is TRBV7-9, the J gene TRBJ1-3; D not certain. Source: peripheral blood, taken 360 days after TCRalphabeta/CD19-depleted stem cell transplant. DNA of the CDR3: TGTGCCAGCAGGCCCAATCAGGTTTCTGGAAACACCATATATTTT. It is translated as CASRPNQVSGNTIYF.